This T cell receptor beta chain was recorded in a study of vaccination and CD4 T cells after COVID-19. Study in general: Overlapping spike peptides of SARS-CoV-2, HCoV-NL63, HCoV-OC43 and HCoV-229E were used, and cells were stimulated with them.

The treatment is: roughly 11-day PBMC culture with coronavirus spike peptide pools or control peptides (ViraFEST assay). ViraFEST relied on peptide pools to expand antigen-specific T cells; the TCRs were sequenced afterward. Every positive PCR date fell between March and December 2020, earlier than the US Alpha, Beta and Delta variants. The trim removed 2 bases at V and 4 bases at J, leaving 10 bases unmatched. Per the germline V gene, CDR1 is LNHNV and CDR2 is YYDKDF (reference sequence). The CDR3 totals 17 residues. With the Oncomine TCR Beta short-read assay, DNA from cultured CD4+ T cells was sequenced. Cultured CD4+ T cells yielded the extracted genomic DNA. TCRdb passed the PCR reads through MiXCR, listing each CDR3 protein once. The data contain a few thousand distinct CDR3 sequences, around 50% of them singletons. As regards this clonotype: Its specificity is not known.

V usage is TRBV15 and J usage is TRBJ2-7; 11 nucleotides match TRBD1. This TCR came from a human donor who had recovered from COVID-19. What was sequenced was CD4+ T cells from blood, cultured in vitro. CDR3 sequence (DNA): TGTGCCACCAGCAGAACCAAGGCGGGACAGGGGGTTTACGAGCAGTACTTC. It encodes CATSRTKAGQGVYEQYF.